Below, 18 T cell receptor beta chains from the same sample are listed, as sequenced in a study of T cells after yellow fever vaccination. TCRdb re-analysed the 5' RACE reads in MiXCR, keeping a single row per CDR3 protein. The data contain over 250,000 distinct CDR3 sequences, 4.1% of them singletons. The sample was PBMCs, taken 5 days after the yellow fever booster vaccination. These receptors came from a man between 18 and 29 years old who received the YFV17D yellow fever vaccine.

This clonotype was seen a handful of times. This chain uses TRBV6-1 with TRBJ2-2, with 9 bases lining up with TRBD1. CDR3 length: 13 residues. V was pared by 6 bases and J by 6 bases, with 2 bases of the junction left unmatched. CDR1 MNHNS and CDR2 SASEGT come from the germline V gene. The CDR3: CASRTGGSGELFF. CDR3 DNA: TGTGCCAGCAGAACAGGGGGCTCCGGGGAGCTGTTTTTT.

There are many counts of this clonotype. The chain links TRBV10-3 to TRBJ1-2, with D possibly being TRBD1 (5 bases). The CDR3 has 15 amino acids. Looked up from germline, CDR1 is ENHRY and CDR2 is SYGVKD. The V end lost 3 bases, the J end lost 1 base, and 12 bases lay between the germline ends. The CDR3 is CAISEGRDDNYGYTF. The DNA for the CDR3 is TGTGCCATCAGTGAAGGCAGGGATGATAACTATGGCTACACCTTC.

The genes are TRBV6-2 or TRBV6-3 and TRBJ2-1, with TRBD1 matching over 7 bases. Trimming cost V 6 bases and J 8 bases; bases outside gene matches: 13. The germline CDR1 and CDR2 sequences are MNHEY and SVGEGT. The CDR3 contains 15 residues. The CDR3 nucleotides are TGTGCCAGCAGCACTCTGACAGGGATAGTCCATGAGCAGTTCTTC. Residues: CASSTLTGIVHEQFF.

This chain links TRBV7-2 with TRBJ2-7, with D possibly being TRBD2 (6 bases). The CDR3 spans 16 residues. V was pared by 0 bases and J by 0 bases, with 12 bases between. CDR1 is SGHTA, CDR2 FQGNSA, per germline. CDR3 coding DNA: TGTGCCAGCAGCTTAGCGTACGTGACTAGCTCCTACGAGCAGTACTTC. Encoded protein: CASSLAYVTSSYEQYF. Drawing the rest from reference TRBV7-2 and TRBJ2-7, the complete variable domain is GAGVSQSPSNKVTEKGKDVELRCDPISGHTALYWYRQSLGQGLEFLIYFQGNSAPDKSGLPSDRFSAERTGGSVSTLTIQRTQQEDSAVYLCASSLAYVTSSYEQYFGPGTRLTVT.

This clonotype was seen ten or more times. The J gene is TRBJ2-1, the V gene TRBV9, with D possibly called TRBD1 or TRBD2 (5 bases each). The V end was cut by 6 bases, the J end by 4 bases, with 17 bases between. CDR3 size: 15 residues. The germline V gene has CDR1 SGDLS and CDR2 YYNGEE. The CDR3 DNA reads TGTGCCAGCACGACCGGGGCGGAGCTATACAATGAGCAGTTCTTC. It is translated as CASTTGAELYNEQFF.

This clonotype was observed a handful of times. CDR3 DNA: TGTGCCAGCGCTCGAAGGGGGAATCAGCCCCAGCATTTT. Translating it yields CASARRGNQPQHF. V gene TRBV7-6 combines with J gene TRBJ1-5; tentative D call: TRBD1 (6 bases). The CDR3 has 13 amino acids. Germline-derived CDR1 and CDR2 are SGHVS and FNYEAQ. V shed 8 bases and J shed 4 bases, with 12 bases lying between them.

This clonotype showed up many times. V gene TRBV4-3 combines with J gene TRBJ2-3, with 11 nucleotides matching TRBD2. The J segment lost 0 bases and the V segment lost 0 bases, leaving 8 bases of the junction unmatched. CDR3 length: 19 residues. The germline CDR1 and CDR2 sequences are LGHNA and YSLEER. The CDR3 sequence is CASSQDPLAGGPSTDTQYF. In DNA form, the CDR3 reads TGCGCCAGCAGCCAAGATCCCCTAGCGGGGGGACCTAGCACAGATACGCAGTATTTT.

The CDR3 reads CASSLAPNTGELFF. CDR3 bases: TGCGCCAGCAGCTTGGCGCCTAATACCGGGGAGCTGTTTTTT. The chain uses TRBV5-1 and TRBJ2-2; D is ambiguous. Germline CDR1 reads SGHRS; CDR2 reads YFSETQ. V was trimmed by 0 bases and J by 5 bases, leaving 8 bases between them. The CDR3 is 14 amino acids.

This clonotype was picked up many times. The V gene is TRBV7-9, the J gene TRBJ1-2; TRBD1 aligns across 10 bases. V gave up 5 bases and J gave up 4 bases; unmatched junction bases: 7. Germline lookup yields CDR1 SEHNR and CDR2 FQNEAQ (reference sequence). CDR3 length equals 15 residues. CDR3 DNA: TGTGCCAGCAGCGGCCCGGGACAGGGGTCCTATGGCTACACCTTC. It codes for CASSGPGQGSYGYTF.

The rearrangement links TRBV20-1 to TRBJ2-1, with D hard to call. Germline lookup yields CDR1 DFQATT and CDR2 SNEGSKA (reference sequence). There are 12 residues in the CDR3. The germline V and J ends were trimmed by 6 bases and 4 bases, with 10 bases remaining between them. CDR3 DNA: TGCAGTGCCCCCGTCACGTACAATGAGCAGTTCTTC. It encodes CSAPVTYNEQFF.

This clonotype was detected only a few times. The rearrangement links TRBV2 to TRBJ2-7, with D possibly being TRBD1 or TRBD2 (5 bases each). CDR1 is SNHLY, CDR2 FYNNEI, per germline. Trimming removed 2 bases at V and 7 bases at J, with 15 bases between. The CDR3 runs 14 residues. CDR3 nucleotides: TGTGCCAGCAGTGAACGAGAGGGGTCTGGAGAGCAGTACTTC. Encoded protein: CASSEREGSGEQYF.

The rearrangement links TRBV7-2 to TRBJ2-2; 7 positions agree with TRBD1. The CDR3 loop spans 17 amino acids. Germline trimming cut 1 base from V and 1 base from J; bases unmatched to any gene: 6. Germline loops: CDR1 SGHTA, CDR2 FQGNSA. CDR3 in amino acids: CASSLDGGQVNTGELFF. DNA for the CDR3: TGTGCCAGCAGCTTAGACGGAGGACAGGTGAACACCGGGGAGCTGTTTTTT.

This chain connects TRBV27 to TRBJ2-1; D not resolved. Germline V lookup: CDR1 MNHEY, CDR2 SMNVEV (reference sequence). This CDR3 comprises 15 residues. V lost 4 bases, J lost 3 bases, and 13 bases lay in between. CDR3 region: CASSYNIDIYNEQFF. The CDR3 DNA sequence: TGTGCCAGCAGTTACAATATCGATATCTACAATGAGCAGTTCTTC.

This clonotype was found many times. CDR3 protein: CASSLRQGLHNEQFF. CDR3 in DNA: TGTGCCAGCAGCTTGCGACAGGGACTACACAATGAGCAGTTCTTC. The gene calls are TRBV12-3 or TRBV12-4 and TRBJ2-1; D is tentatively TRBD1 or TRBD2 (7 bases each). This CDR3 comprises 15 residues. Trimming cost V 6 bases and J 5 bases, with 17 bases left between them.

This clonotype showed up just a few times. V is TRBV7-2 and J is TRBJ2-1; 11 nucleotides line up with TRBD2. The V segment lost 2 bases and the J segment 4 bases; nucleotides outside the gene matches: 7. Germline loops: CDR1 SGHTA, CDR2 FQGNSA. This CDR3 has 17 amino acids. Here the CDR3 DNA reads TGTGCCAGCAGCTTAAGGGGGACTAGCGGTTATTACAATGAGCAGTTCTTC. This sequence encodes CASSLRGTSGYYNEQFF.

CDR3 sequence (DNA): TGTGCCAGCAGTCCACGCCGGTTTAACACAGATACGCAGTATTTT. Protein product: CASSPRRFNTDTQYF. The chain joins TRBV6-2 or TRBV6-3 to TRBJ2-3; D not resolved. Germline V gene sequence: CDR1 MNHEY, CDR2 SVGEGT. Trimming shortened V by 5 bases and J by 2 bases, and 14 bases separated the two germline ends. The CDR3 spans 15 residues.

This clonotype was detected only a few times. Here the CDR3 DNA reads TGTGCCAGCAGCCCGTCGACCGCGTTAGGGACCCAGTACTTC. Translating it yields CASSPSTALGTQYF. The chain recombines TRBV12-3 or TRBV12-4 with TRBJ2-5; unclear D gene. Trimming took 6 bases from V and 7 from J, leaving 18 bases between them. The CDR3 sequence is 14 residues long.

This clonotype was picked up many times. This chain joins TRBV12-3 or TRBV12-4 and TRBJ1-3, with a weak D call TRBD1 (5 bases). V lost 5 bases and J lost 2, with 19 bases in between. The CDR3 has 17 amino acids. The CDR3 region has the DNA TGTGCCAGCAGTCCGTCATCCTGGGGGATTGCTGGAAACACCATATATTTT. This sequence encodes CASSPSSWGIAGNTIYF.